A selection of T cell receptor beta chains follows, all from one sample in a study of OX40 agonist ivuxolimab in advanced cancers. The method was immunoSEQ multiplex PCR; TCRdb's version includes in-frame clones alone and lacks a portion of them. Of some 66,000 clones listed, approximately 80% are singletons. The sequences come from CD4+ or CD8+ T cells sorted from blood, collected in a trial of the OX40 agonist ivuxolimab. Every receptor here comes from an adult with an advanced solid tumor such as melanoma, head and neck, liver or kidney cancer. Both conserved end residues are part of each CDR3. The D gene is left open where the match is weak. A clone size is listed for some rows: how often the clone was seen (once, few, many), or a class if it is expanded.

d_call: NA
v_call: TRBV7-3
clone_size: NA
j_call: TRBJ2-3
cdr3_nt: TGTGCCAGCAGCTTACTTGGCGGGAGCACAGATACGCAGTATTTT
cdr3_aa: CASSLLGGSTDTQYF

d_call: NA
v_call: TRBV5-6
clone_size: NA
j_call: TRBJ2-1
cdr3_nt: TGTGCCAGCAGCTTGGACAGGGTGAATGAGCAGTTCTTC
cdr3_aa: CASSLDRVNEQFF

d_call: TRBD1
v_call: TRBV7-3
clone_size: NA
j_call: TRBJ1-2
cdr3_nt: TGTGCCAGCAGCTTAGCAGGGGGCTATGGCTACACCTTC
cdr3_aa: CASSLAGGYGYTF

d_call: NA
v_call: TRBV14
clone_size: NA
j_call: TRBJ2-1
cdr3_nt: TGTGCCAGCAGCCAGGCCTCATATCGCTACAATGAGCAGTTCTTC
cdr3_aa: CASSQASYRYNEQFF

d_call: NA
v_call: TRBV7-6
clone_size: NA
j_call: TRBJ2-1
cdr3_nt: TGTGCCAGCAGCTTGGGCGAGATCTACAATGAGCAGTTCTTC
cdr3_aa: CASSLGEIYNEQFF

d_call: TRBD2
v_call: TRBV4-3
clone_size: NA
j_call: TRBJ2-3
cdr3_nt: TGCGCCAGCAGCCAAGAGGCTAGCGGGGGCACTAGCACAGATACGCAGTATTTT
cdr3_aa: CASSQEASGGTSTDTQYF

d_call: NA
v_call: TRBV25-1
clone_size: NA
j_call: TRBJ1-1
cdr3_nt: TGTGCCACCGTTTCGGCGAACACTGAAGCTTTCTTT
cdr3_aa: CATVSANTEAFF

d_call: NA
v_call: TRBV28
clone_size: once
j_call: TRBJ1-1
cdr3_nt: TGTGCCAGCAGTTCCCGCCCAAAGGCGGGGAACACTGAAGCTTTCTTT
cdr3_aa: CASSSRPKAGNTEAFF

d_call: NA
v_call: TRBV4-1
clone_size: NA
j_call: TRBJ1-2
cdr3_nt: TGCGCCAGCAGCCAAGCTGGTTTCTATGGCTACACCTTC
cdr3_aa: CASSQAGFYGYTF

d_call: NA
v_call: TRBV28
clone_size: NA
j_call: TRBJ2-1
cdr3_nt: TGTGCCAGCAGTCCAACACTGACCCTAAAGACCTACAATGAGCAGTTCTTC
cdr3_aa: CASSPTLTLKTYNEQFF

d_call: NA
v_call: TRBV10-2
clone_size: NA
j_call: TRBJ2-1
cdr3_nt: TGCGCCAGCAGTGGGGGGCGAACCTACAATGAGCAGTTCTTC
cdr3_aa: CASSGGRTYNEQFF

d_call: NA
v_call: TRBV9
clone_size: NA
j_call: TRBJ2-3
cdr3_nt: TGTGCCAGCAGCGTGGGGACTCGATGGAGCATGACAGATACGCAGTATTTT
cdr3_aa: CASSVGTRWSMTDTQYF

d_call: NA
v_call: TRBV11-2
clone_size: NA
j_call: TRBJ1-1
cdr3_nt: TGTGCCAGCAGCATAGCCGGCCAGGGTGAAGCTTTCTTT
cdr3_aa: CASSIAGQGEAFF

d_call: TRBD2
v_call: TRBV2
clone_size: NA
j_call: TRBJ2-1
cdr3_nt: TGTGCCAGCAGACCACTAGCGGGGGGGTACAATGAGCAGTTCTTC
cdr3_aa: CASRPLAGGYNEQFF

d_call: NA
v_call: TRBV9
clone_size: NA
j_call: TRBJ2-1
cdr3_nt: TGTGCCAGCAGCCTGGGACTTTCCAATGAGCAGTTCTTC
cdr3_aa: CASSLGLSNEQFF

d_call: NA
v_call: TRBV19
clone_size: NA
j_call: TRBJ1-5
cdr3_nt: TGTGCCAGTAGCCCGGGCAGCAATCAGCCCCAGCATTTT
cdr3_aa: CASSPGSNQPQHF

d_call: NA
v_call: TRBV11-2
clone_size: NA
j_call: TRBJ2-5
cdr3_nt: TGTGCCAGCAGCTTATTTGGGGAGACCCAGTACTTC
cdr3_aa: CASSLFGETQYF

d_call: TRBD1
v_call: TRBV6-1
clone_size: NA
j_call: TRBJ1-2
cdr3_nt: TGTGCCAGCGGGGACAGGGCAAACTATGGCTACACCTTC
cdr3_aa: CASGDRANYGYTF

d_call: TRBD1
v_call: TRBV18
clone_size: NA
j_call: TRBJ2-2
cdr3_nt: TGTGCCAGCTCACTAACCGGGACAGGGGGCTTCGGCGGGGAGCTGTTTTTT
cdr3_aa: CASSLTGTGGFGGELFF

d_call: NA
v_call: TRBV30
clone_size: once
j_call: TRBJ1-5
cdr3_nt: TGTGCCTGGAGTGCCGCCAGGGATCTAAGGTATAGCAATCAGCCCCAGCATTTT
cdr3_aa: CAWSAARDLRYSNQPQHF

d_call: TRBD2
v_call: TRBV28
clone_size: NA
j_call: TRBJ2-1
cdr3_nt: TGTGCCAGCAGTCCCACAGGACTAGCGGAAAATGAGCAGTTCTTC
cdr3_aa: CASSPTGLAENEQFF

d_call: NA
v_call: TRBV9
clone_size: NA
j_call: TRBJ2-7
cdr3_nt: TGTGCCAGCAGGAAGGTGGCCCACTACGAGCAGTACTTC
cdr3_aa: CASRKVAHYEQYF

d_call: TRBD2
v_call: TRBV19
clone_size: NA
j_call: TRBJ2-7
cdr3_nt: TGTGCCAGTAAGCATGGGACTAGCCGAGCCGGAAAAGGGGGCGAGCAGTACTTC
cdr3_aa: CASKHGTSRAGKGGEQYF

d_call: TRBD1
v_call: TRBV30
clone_size: NA
j_call: TRBJ1-5
cdr3_nt: TGTGCCTGGATGCTGGAGACAGGGGGCCTCAATCAGCCCCAGCATTTT
cdr3_aa: CAWMLETGGLNQPQHF

d_call: NA
v_call: TRBV7-2
clone_size: NA
j_call: TRBJ2-2
cdr3_nt: TGTGCCAGCAGCCCGAGTGGGGGGCTACGCTCCGGGGAGCTGTTTTTT
cdr3_aa: CASSPSGGLRSGELFF

d_call: NA
v_call: TRBV7-2
clone_size: NA
j_call: TRBJ1-1
cdr3_nt: TGTGCCAGCGGCAGGGAAGTAACTGAAGCTTTCTTT
cdr3_aa: CASGREVTEAFF

d_call: NA
v_call: TRBV7-9
clone_size: NA
j_call: TRBJ2-3
cdr3_nt: TGTGCCAGCAGCTTAGGTAATGGGATAACAGATACGCAGTATTTT
cdr3_aa: CASSLGNGITDTQYF

d_call: TRBD2
v_call: TRBV5-1
clone_size: few
j_call: TRBJ2-2
cdr3_nt: TGCGCCAGCAGCCGGAGCGGGGACCCCACCGGGGAGCTGTTTTTT
cdr3_aa: CASSRSGDPTGELFF

d_call: TRBD1
v_call: TRBV5-1
clone_size: NA
j_call: TRBJ1-4
cdr3_nt: TGCGCCAGCAGCCCCTCAGGGACAGGGGTGGTTAATGAAAAACTGTTTTTT
cdr3_aa: CASSPSGTGVVNEKLFF

d_call: TRBD1
v_call: TRBV5-1
clone_size: NA
j_call: TRBJ2-7
cdr3_nt: TGCGCCAGCAGCTTGATGGGGACAGGGGCCACCTACGAGCAGTACTTC
cdr3_aa: CASSLMGTGATYEQYF

d_call: NA
v_call: TRBV28
clone_size: NA
j_call: TRBJ2-7
cdr3_nt: TGTGCCAGCAGTTTATTTACCGGGGGCAGCTACGAGCAGTACTTC
cdr3_aa: CASSLFTGGSYEQYF

d_call: NA
v_call: TRBV4-1
clone_size: NA
j_call: TRBJ1-6
cdr3_nt: TGCGCCAGCAGCCAAGCGGGGGGAAGCTTTAATTCACCCCTCCACTTT
cdr3_aa: CASSQAGGSFNSPLHF

d_call: TRBD2
v_call: TRBV7-9
clone_size: NA
j_call: TRBJ2-5
cdr3_nt: TGTGCCAGCAGCTTTACCGGGACTAGCGAAGAGACCCAGTACTTC
cdr3_aa: CASSFTGTSEETQYF

d_call: NA
v_call: TRBV27
clone_size: NA
j_call: TRBJ1-2
cdr3_nt: TGTGCCAGCAGTCTCAACACGGGGGGGGGCTATGGCTACACCTTC
cdr3_aa: CASSLNTGGGYGYTF

d_call: TRBD1
v_call: TRBV5-1
clone_size: NA
j_call: TRBJ2-1
cdr3_nt: TGCGCCAGCAGTAAGGACAGGGGGGAGGATGAGCAGTTCTTC
cdr3_aa: CASSKDRGEDEQFF

d_call: TRBD1
v_call: TRBV4-1
clone_size: NA
j_call: TRBJ2-4
cdr3_nt: TGCGCCAGCAGCCGAGCCGGGACAGACAAAAACATTCAGTACTTC
cdr3_aa: CASSRAGTDKNIQYF

d_call: TRBD2
v_call: TRBV28
clone_size: NA
j_call: TRBJ2-4
cdr3_nt: TGTGCCAGCAGTTTAATAGCGGGAGGAACCTTAGCCAAAAACATTCAGTACTTC
cdr3_aa: CASSLIAGGTLAKNIQYF

d_call: NA
v_call: TRBV25-1
clone_size: NA
j_call: TRBJ2-5
cdr3_nt: TGTGCCAGCAGTGATAATAGATTGTACCAAGAGACCCAGTACTTC
cdr3_aa: CASSDNRLYQETQYF

d_call: TRBD1
v_call: TRBV10-3
clone_size: NA
j_call: TRBJ2-5
cdr3_nt: TGTGCCATCAGTGAGTCGATATTCACAGGGGCAGAAGGGCAAGAGACCCAGTACTTC
cdr3_aa: CAISESIFTGAEGQETQYF

d_call: NA
v_call: TRBV14
clone_size: NA
j_call: TRBJ2-6
cdr3_nt: TGTGCCAGCAGCCATCGATCGGGGGAGTATGGGGCCAACGTCCTGACTTTC
cdr3_aa: CASSHRSGEYGANVLTF

d_call: NA
v_call: TRBV2
clone_size: few
j_call: TRBJ1-2
cdr3_nt: TGTGCCAGCAGTTGGACAGTCGATGGCTACACCTTC
cdr3_aa: CASSWTVDGYTF

d_call: TRBD1
v_call: TRBV27
clone_size: NA
j_call: TRBJ2-5
cdr3_nt: TGTGCCAGCAGTTTATTACGGCCAGGGGGCGCAGAGACCCAGTACTTC
cdr3_aa: CASSLLRPGGAETQYF

d_call: NA
v_call: TRBV7-2
clone_size: NA
j_call: TRBJ2-1
cdr3_nt: TGTGCCAGCAGCACCACGATGGGGCTACCCATTGGCAATGAGCAGTTCTTC
cdr3_aa: CASSTTMGLPIGNEQFF

d_call: TRBD1
v_call: TRBV5-4
clone_size: NA
j_call: TRBJ2-7
cdr3_nt: TGTGCCAGCAGCTTTCTAGGACAGGGGGACAATAGTTCCTACGAGCAGTACTTC
cdr3_aa: CASSFLGQGDNSSYEQYF

d_call: NA
v_call: TRBV18
clone_size: NA
j_call: TRBJ2-5
cdr3_nt: TGTGCCAGCTCACCACGGGGCGCCCAAGAGACCCAGTACTTC
cdr3_aa: CASSPRGAQETQYF

d_call: TRBD2
v_call: TRBV4-1
clone_size: NA
j_call: TRBJ2-2
cdr3_nt: TGCGCCAGCAGCCTTGGACTAGCGGGAGCCCCCGGGGAGCTGTTTTTT
cdr3_aa: CASSLGLAGAPGELFF

d_call: TRBD1
v_call: TRBV7-2
clone_size: NA
j_call: TRBJ1-1
cdr3_nt: TGTGCCAGCAGCTTCTGGACAGGGGGCGACTCGGCTTTCTTT
cdr3_aa: CASSFWTGGDSAFF